These T cell receptor beta chains were read from a single sample in a study of shared clonotypes between healthy human individuals. Here immunoSEQ multiplex PCR was the method, and the copy in TCRdb shows in-frame clones only, minus some. This table holds more than 550,000 clones, around 77% found once. The specimen was memory CD4+ T cells sorted from blood. These receptors came from a woman aged 25 to 39 in good health. The CDR3 runs from the conserved cysteine through the conserved F or W. A D gene is named only where the DNA matches it firmly. Size tells how often a clone was seen (once, few, many) or the class of an expanded clone, and some rows leave it out.

v_call: TRBV28; clone_size: once; j_call: TRBJ1-1; d_call: NA; cdr3_aa: CASSTSKAEAFF; cdr3_nt: TGTGCCAGCAGTACGAGTAAAGCTGAAGCTTTCTTT
v_call: TRBV5-1; clone_size: NA; j_call: TRBJ1-1; d_call: TRBD1; cdr3_aa: CASSKGQGAGTEAFF; cdr3_nt: TGCGCCAGCAGCAAAGGACAGGGGGCTGGCACTGAAGCTTTCTTT
v_call: TRBV5-1; clone_size: NA; j_call: TRBJ1-2; d_call: NA; cdr3_aa: CASSLGGRSYGYTF; cdr3_nt: TGCGCCAGCAGCTTGGGGGGACGTTCCTATGGCTACACCTTC
v_call: TRBV7-8; clone_size: NA; j_call: TRBJ1-2; d_call: NA; cdr3_aa: CASSSDIGDGYTF; cdr3_nt: TGTGCCAGCAGCTCCGACATTGGAGATGGCTACACCTTC
v_call: TRBV28; clone_size: many; j_call: TRBJ1-1; d_call: NA; cdr3_aa: CASRPKTSGNTEAFF; cdr3_nt: TGTGCCAGCAGACCGAAAACGTCCGGGAACACTGAAGCTTTCTTT
v_call: TRBV7-2; clone_size: NA; j_call: TRBJ2-7; d_call: TRBD1; cdr3_aa: CASSLGPTGGGDEQYF; cdr3_nt: TGTGCCAGCAGTCTTGGTCCGACAGGGGGTGGCGACGAGCAGTACTTC
v_call: TRBV29-1; clone_size: many; j_call: TRBJ2-6; d_call: NA; cdr3_aa: CSVQIPGANVLTF; cdr3_nt: TGCAGCGTCCAAATCCCTGGGGCCAACGTCCTGACTTTC
v_call: TRBV25-1; clone_size: NA; j_call: TRBJ1-1; d_call: TRBD1; cdr3_aa: CASSPRMGTAQGNTEAFF; cdr3_nt: TGTGCCAGCAGTCCTCGGATGGGGACAGCGCAAGGGAACACTGAAGCTTTCTTT
v_call: TRBV19; clone_size: NA; j_call: TRBJ2-5; d_call: NA; cdr3_aa: CASSIRQGGMGETQYF; cdr3_nt: TGTGCCAGTTCAATCAGACAGGGAGGGATGGGAGAGACCCAGTACTTC
v_call: TRBV2; clone_size: NA; j_call: TRBJ2-7; d_call: NA; cdr3_aa: CASSEAYTYEQYF; cdr3_nt: TGTGCCAGCAGTGAAGCCTATACCTACGAGCAGTACTTC
v_call: TRBV28; clone_size: NA; j_call: TRBJ1-3; d_call: NA; cdr3_aa: CASSEGRGSGNTIYF; cdr3_nt: TGTGCCAGCAGTGAAGGACGGGGCTCTGGAAACACCATATATTTT
v_call: TRBV6-5; clone_size: NA; j_call: TRBJ1-5; d_call: NA; cdr3_aa: CASSPHSSNQPQHF; cdr3_nt: TGTGCCAGCAGTCCCCACAGTAGCAATCAGCCCCAGCATTTT
v_call: TRBV27; clone_size: NA; j_call: TRBJ1-5; d_call: NA; cdr3_aa: CASSSRSASNQPQHF; cdr3_nt: TGTGCCAGCAGCTCCAGGTCCGCGAGCAATCAGCCCCAGCATTTT
v_call: TRBV2; clone_size: NA; j_call: TRBJ1-4; d_call: NA; cdr3_aa: CASSDGRTNEKLFF; cdr3_nt: TGTGCCAGCAGTGACGGCAGAACTAATGAAAAACTGTTTTTT
v_call: TRBV5-1; clone_size: NA; j_call: TRBJ2-5; d_call: NA; cdr3_aa: CASSLASGGTQYF; cdr3_nt: TGCGCCAGCAGCTTGGCCTCCGGCGGGACCCAGTACTTC
v_call: TRBV7-8; clone_size: NA; j_call: TRBJ2-7; d_call: TRBD2; cdr3_aa: CASSPQGLAGVEQYF; cdr3_nt: TGTGCCAGCAGCCCCCAAGGACTAGCGGGAGTCGAGCAGTACTTC
v_call: TRBV25-1; clone_size: NA; j_call: TRBJ2-3; d_call: TRBD1; cdr3_aa: CASSSGTGITDTQYF; cdr3_nt: TGTGCCAGCAGTAGTGGGACAGGGATTACAGATACGCAGTATTTT
v_call: TRBV4-1; clone_size: NA; j_call: TRBJ1-5; d_call: NA; cdr3_aa: CASSHTFRGRSNQPQHF; cdr3_nt: TGCGCCAGCAGCCATACATTTAGGGGACGTAGCAATCAGCCCCAGCATTTT
v_call: TRBV7-9; clone_size: NA; j_call: TRBJ1-5; d_call: NA; cdr3_aa: CASSRGFAEQPQHF; cdr3_nt: TGTGCCAGCAGTCGTGGCTTTGCCGAACAGCCCCAGCATTTT
v_call: TRBV5-1; clone_size: NA; j_call: TRBJ2-1; d_call: TRBD2; cdr3_aa: CASSLGEIAGVGEQFF; cdr3_nt: TGCGCCAGCAGCTTGGGTGAAATAGCGGGAGTGGGTGAGCAGTTCTTC
v_call: TRBV30; clone_size: NA; j_call: TRBJ2-5; d_call: TRBD1; cdr3_aa: CAWSVLAGGETQYF; cdr3_nt: TGTGCCTGGAGTGTACTGGCAGGGGGCGAGACCCAGTACTTC
v_call: TRBV30; clone_size: NA; j_call: TRBJ2-1; d_call: TRBD2; cdr3_aa: CAWTSGLAGGGEQFF; cdr3_nt: TGTGCCTGGACCTCCGGACTAGCGGGAGGGGGTGAGCAGTTCTTC
v_call: TRBV18; clone_size: once; j_call: TRBJ2-7; d_call: NA; cdr3_aa: CASSRGRSTYEQYF; cdr3_nt: TGTGCCAGCTCACGGGGCAGGAGTACCTACGAGCAGTACTTC
v_call: TRBV29-1; clone_size: NA; j_call: TRBJ1-5; d_call: TRBD1; cdr3_aa: CSVTFTGGWQPQHF; cdr3_nt: TGCAGCGTTACTTTTACAGGGGGGTGGCAGCCCCAGCATTTT
v_call: TRBV7-8; clone_size: few; j_call: TRBJ2-2; d_call: TRBD2; cdr3_aa: CATQRGETGELFF; cdr3_nt: TGTGCCACCCAGCGGGGCGAGACCGGGGAGCTGTTTTTT
v_call: TRBV25-1; clone_size: few; j_call: TRBJ2-1; d_call: TRBD2; cdr3_aa: CASSRTSHEQFF; cdr3_nt: TGTGCCAGCAGTAGGACTAGCCATGAGCAGTTCTTC
v_call: TRBV28; clone_size: NA; j_call: TRBJ1-5; d_call: NA; cdr3_aa: CASSFSGQFYSNQPQHF; cdr3_nt: TGTGCCAGCAGTTTTTCCGGACAGTTTTATAGCAATCAGCCCCAGCATTTT
v_call: TRBV7-3; clone_size: once; j_call: TRBJ1-1; d_call: NA; cdr3_aa: CASSLGPLGGPDTEAFF; cdr3_nt: TGTGCCAGCAGCTTAGGGCCCTTGGGGGGTCCGGACACTGAAGCTTTCTTT
v_call: TRBV5-1; clone_size: NA; j_call: TRBJ2-1; d_call: NA; cdr3_aa: CASSLDPPSSYNEQFF; cdr3_nt: TGCGCCAGCAGCTTGGATCCGCCCAGCTCCTACAATGAGCAGTTCTTC
v_call: TRBV11-2; clone_size: NA; j_call: TRBJ1-4; d_call: NA; cdr3_aa: CASSLGANIGEKLFF; cdr3_nt: TGTGCCAGCAGCTTAGGGGCGAATATAGGAGAAAAACTGTTTTTT
v_call: TRBV7-6; clone_size: NA; j_call: TRBJ2-6; d_call: NA; cdr3_aa: CASSLISHSGANVLTF; cdr3_nt: TGTGCCAGCAGCTTAATTAGCCACTCTGGGGCCAACGTCCTGACTTTC
v_call: TRBV11-2; clone_size: NA; j_call: TRBJ2-3; d_call: TRBD2; cdr3_aa: CTSSVLAGGPDTQYF; cdr3_nt: TGTACCAGCAGCGTACTAGCGGGAGGCCCAGATACGCAGTATTTT
v_call: TRBV4-1; clone_size: many; j_call: TRBJ1-5; d_call: NA; cdr3_aa: CASSQDPGGQPQHF; cdr3_nt: TGCGCCAGCAGCCAAGATCCGGGAGGACAGCCCCAGCATTTT
v_call: TRBV9; clone_size: NA; j_call: TRBJ1-3; d_call: NA; cdr3_aa: CASSVEGMGNTIYF; cdr3_nt: TGTGCCAGCAGCGTAGAAGGTATGGGAAACACCATATATTTT
v_call: TRBV13; clone_size: NA; j_call: TRBJ2-6; d_call: NA; cdr3_aa: CASSQRAGTGANVLTF; cdr3_nt: TGTGCCAGCAGCCAGCGGGCGGGAACCGGGGCCAACGTCCTGACTTTC
v_call: TRBV10-2; clone_size: NA; j_call: TRBJ2-1; d_call: TRBD2; cdr3_aa: CASIAGGGNEQFF; cdr3_nt: TGCGCCAGCATTGCGGGAGGGGGGAATGAGCAGTTCTTC
v_call: TRBV11-2; clone_size: once; j_call: TRBJ2-5; d_call: TRBD1; cdr3_aa: CASSPGQGQETQYF; cdr3_nt: TGTGCCAGCAGCCCGGGACAGGGGCAAGAGACCCAGTACTTC
v_call: TRBV5-8; clone_size: NA; j_call: TRBJ2-5; d_call: TRBD1; cdr3_aa: CASRNGQGVGETQYF; cdr3_nt: TGTGCCAGCAGAAATGGACAGGGGGTGGGAGAGACCCAGTACTTC
v_call: TRBV28; clone_size: NA; j_call: TRBJ2-2; d_call: NA; cdr3_aa: CASSFPLPLPGELFF; cdr3_nt: TGTGCCAGCAGTTTTCCACTTCCCTTGCCCGGGGAGCTGTTTTTT
v_call: TRBV19; clone_size: few; j_call: TRBJ2-7; d_call: NA; cdr3_aa: CASSIERGSYEQYF; cdr3_nt: TGTGCCAGTAGTATAGAGAGGGGCTCCTACGAGCAGTACTTC
v_call: TRBV27; clone_size: NA; j_call: TRBJ2-7; d_call: TRBD2; cdr3_aa: CASSSGLAPYEQYF; cdr3_nt: TGTGCCAGCAGTTCGGGACTAGCGCCCTACGAGCAGTACTTC
v_call: TRBV6-5; clone_size: once; j_call: TRBJ2-7; d_call: NA; cdr3_aa: CASSYSSLQPYEQYF; cdr3_nt: TGTGCCAGCAGTTACTCGAGCCTACAACCCTACGAGCAGTACTTC
v_call: TRBV5-1; clone_size: NA; j_call: TRBJ2-1; d_call: TRBD2; cdr3_aa: CASSLAGAGVPEQFF; cdr3_nt: TGCGCCAGCAGCTTGGCGGGAGCGGGAGTGCCTGAGCAGTTCTTC
v_call: TRBV28; clone_size: NA; j_call: TRBJ2-3; d_call: TRBD2; cdr3_aa: CATWTSGRSDTQYF; cdr3_nt: TGTGCCACCTGGACTAGCGGGAGATCAGATACGCAGTATTTT